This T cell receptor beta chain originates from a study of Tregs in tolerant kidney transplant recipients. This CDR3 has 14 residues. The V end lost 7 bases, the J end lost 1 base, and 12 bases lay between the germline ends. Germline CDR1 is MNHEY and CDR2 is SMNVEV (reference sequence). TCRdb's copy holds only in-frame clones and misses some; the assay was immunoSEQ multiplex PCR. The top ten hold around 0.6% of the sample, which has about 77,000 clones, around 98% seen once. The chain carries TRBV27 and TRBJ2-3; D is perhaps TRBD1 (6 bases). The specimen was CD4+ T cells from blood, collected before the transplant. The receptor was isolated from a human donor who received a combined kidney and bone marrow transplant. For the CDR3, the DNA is TGTGCCAGCAACACCTACAGGGGCACAGATACGCAGTATTTT. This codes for CASNTYRGTDTQYF.